This T cell receptor (beta chain) was recorded in a study of blood T cell repertoires in COVID-19. The CDR3 length is 16 residues. V was pared by 4 bases and J by 5 bases, with 19 bases between. Germline CDR1 is SGHNT and CDR2 is YYREEE (reference sequence). Authors' processing steps: Reference gene primer amplification in the assay estimated nucleated cell counts. Measured with immunoSEQ multiplex PCR; TCRdb has only the in-frame clones, and not every one. V and J calls and clone size are copied from that table; D and trimming were computed from the DNA. This sample carries 200,000 to 250,000 clones, 83% of them seen once, and the ten largest clones take roughly 4.8%.

V usage is TRBV5-4 and J usage is TRBJ2-1; tentative D call: TRBD2 (6 bases). This clonotype was obtained from a woman aged 45 to 65 who had been exposed to COVID-19. Material for sequencing was PBMCs or T cells enriched from blood (not recorded which). The CDR3 DNA reads as TGTGCCAGCAGCGCGGGTGGCGGGGCCCTACACAATGAGCAGTTCTTC. As protein: CASSAGGGALHNEQFF.